The 20 T cell receptor beta chains below were found in one sample sequenced in a study of beta chain features in type 1 diabetes (dated by TCRdb to the late 2010s). The library was made by the immunoSEQ multiplex PCR assay. The High Capacity cDNA Reverse Transcription Kit was used to reverse transcribe all of the isolated RNA, meaning that expressed TCRB transcripts were what got sequenced. In TCRdb, the immuneACCESS table is reduced to in-frame sequences with V and J assigned. These tables do not hold every clone; where another copy was compared, an unresolved V gene accounts for under half, and the others remain unexplained. This sample lists 900,000 or so clones; about a sixth were detected once. In total, the top ten clones hold about 0.02% of the sample. Sequencing was carried out using naive CD4+ T cells from blood. Reading the label with the study, this specimen's cell subset or site is: true naive CD4+ T cells. Receptor source: a woman in her late teens or twenties in good health.

This chain joins TRBV2 and TRBJ1-5; D remains ambiguous. The CDR3 length is 15 residues. The germline gives CDR1 SNHLY, CDR2 FYNNEI. V was pared by 0 bases and J by 4 bases, with 10 bases between. CDR3 residues: CASSEALVRNQPQHF. CDR3 bases: TGTGCCAGCAGTGAAGCGCTGGTCCGAAATCAGCCCCAGCATTTT.

DNA of the CDR3: TGTGCCAGCAGCTTAGACCTTCAAAACGAGCAGTACTTC. This translates into CASSLDLQNEQYF. This rearrangement joins TRBV7-2 to TRBJ2-7, with no clear D. V lost 1 base and J lost 5, with 9 bases in between. The CDR3 contains 13 residues. Germline V gives CDR1 SGHTA, CDR2 FQGNSA.

This sequence joins TRBV6-1 and TRBJ2-7; D gene ambiguous. The CDR3 has 11 residues. Germline CDR1 reads MNHNS; CDR2 reads SASEGT. The germline V and J ends were trimmed by 8 bases and 2 bases, with 7 bases remaining between them. The CDR3 loop reads CASLSPYEQYF. The CDR3 bases are TGTGCCAGCCTGTCCCCCTACGAGCAGTACTTC.

CDR3 coding DNA: TGTGCCAGCAGCTTAGACCCGGAAAAGCAGTTCTTC. Amino acids: CASSLDPEKQFF. The chain joins TRBV11-1 to TRBJ2-1, with unresolved D. The CDR3 has 12 amino acids. Deletions cut 1 base from V and 11 bases from J, with 9 bases between. Germline V gene lookup returns CDR1 SGHAT and CDR2 FQDESV (reference sequence). Full variable domain (outside the CDR3, taken from reference TRBV11-1 and TRBJ2-1): EAEVAQSPRYKITEKSQAVAFWCDPISGHATLYWYRQILGQGPELLVQFQDESVVDDSQLPKDRFSAERLKGVDSTLKIQPAELGDSAMYLCASSLDPEKQFFGPGTRLTVL.

V usage is TRBV7-2 and J usage is TRBJ1-2; possibly TRBD1 for D (5 bases). V dropped 6 bases and J dropped 2 bases, with 16 bases sitting between them. CDR1 and CDR2 from the germline V gene are SGHTA and FQGNSA. This CDR3 is built from 15 residues. The CDR3 sequence: CASRKQTAKNYGYTF. CDR3 bases: TGTGCCAGCAGAAAGCAGACAGCCAAGAACTATGGCTACACCTTC.

CDR3 in amino acids: CASSLGASGFYNEQFF. Written as DNA, the CDR3 is TGTGCCAGCAGCTTAGGGGCTAGCGGGTTCTACAATGAGCAGTTCTTC. The chain employs TRBV7-9 and TRBJ2-1; 8 bases line up with TRBD2. From germline, CDR1 is SEHNR and CDR2 FQNEAQ (reference sequence). The trim removed 1 base at V and 3 bases at J, leaving 5 bases unmatched. This CDR3 region has 16 residues.

This chain connects TRBV27 to TRBJ2-3; possibly TRBD2 for D (6 bases). Trimming took off 5 bases at V and 3 bases at J, with 12 bases between the two ends. The CDR3 consists of 14 residues. The V gene's germline CDR1 is MNHEY and CDR2 SMNVEV (reference sequence). This chain's CDR3 is CASSHGRWTDTQYF. In DNA, the CDR3 is TGTGCCAGCAGTCACGGGAGATGGACAGATACGCAGTATTTT.

This clone was found a few times. The chain recombines TRBV5-1 with TRBJ1-1; the D is unclear. CDR3 length: 15 amino acids. V dropped 1 base and J dropped 0 bases, with 10 bases sitting between them. Germline values: CDR1 SGHRS, CDR2 YFSETQ. As DNA, the CDR3 is TGCGCCAGCAGCTTGCATGGAACTATGAACACTGAAGCTTTCTTT. This sequence encodes CASSLHGTMNTEAFF.

This clone was picked up a small number of times. The V gene is TRBV5-8, the J gene TRBJ2-2; D gene unclear. Germline CDR1 and CDR2: SGHTS and YDEGEE. The CDR3 length is 14 residues. The V end was cut by 1 base, the J end by 8 bases, with 12 bases between. In nucleotides, the CDR3 is TGTGCCAGCAGCTTGCCTCCAGCTACAGGGGAGCTGTTTTTT. Translation: CASSLPPATGELFF.

The chain couples TRBV27 to TRBJ2-1, with D possibly matching TRBD2 (6 bases). V lost 8 bases and J lost 4, with 12 bases in between. This CDR3 spans 13 amino acids. Germline V gene lookup returns CDR1 MNHEY and CDR2 SMNVEV (reference sequence). CDR3 sequence reads: CASGGKQYNEQFF. Written as DNA, the CDR3 is TGTGCCAGCGGCGGGAAGCAGTACAATGAGCAGTTCTTC.

This clone was detected only a few times. The rearrangement links TRBV7-9 to TRBJ1-4, with TRBD1 matching over 7 bases. The V segment lost 10 bases and the J segment 7 bases; nucleotides outside the gene matches: 21. The germline gives CDR1 SEHNR, CDR2 FQNEAQ (reference sequence). The CDR3 contains 17 residues. This CDR3 reads CATLPQGNVPVGEKLFF. The CDR3 nucleotides are TGTGCCACCCTCCCACAGGGGAACGTCCCAGTCGGTGAAAAACTGTTTTTT.

On this clone: The sample contains more than one DNA sequence encoding this CDR3. This sequence joins TRBV6-5 and TRBJ2-2; D ambiguous. The V end lost 2 bases, the J end lost 4 bases, and 2 bases lay between the germline ends. The CDR3 contains 12 residues. Germline V gene sequence: CDR1 MNHEY, CDR2 SVGAGI. CDR3 nucleotide sequence: TGTGCCAGCAGTTACAGCACCGGGGAGCTGTTTTTT. It yields the protein CASSYSTGELFF.

This clone was observed a handful of times. The chain uses TRBV5-1 and TRBJ2-7; D remains unclear. Germline CDR1 is SGHRS and CDR2 is YFSETQ. This CDR3 is 11 amino acids long. Trimming removed 4 bases at V and 0 bases at J, with 2 bases between. The chain's CDR3 is CASSRSYEQYF. In nucleotides, the CDR3 is TGCGCCAGCAGCCGCTCCTACGAGCAGTACTTC.

The rearrangement uses TRBV7-9 and TRBJ2-2, with TRBD1 matching 9 bases. This CDR3 is 15 amino acids long. Germline CDR1 is SEHNR and CDR2 is FQNEAQ (reference sequence). Trimming took 6 bases from V and 3 from J; bases not matched to a gene: 5. The CDR3 sequence: CASRFTGGDTGELFF. The DNA for the CDR3 is TGTGCCAGCAGGTTTACAGGGGGCGACACCGGGGAGCTGTTTTTT.

The chain uses TRBV5-1 and TRBJ2-7; D may correspond to TRBD1 or TRBD2 (5 bases each). The V gene's germline CDR1 is SGHRS and CDR2 YFSETQ. V lost 0 bases and J lost 2, with 18 bases in between. The CDR3 length is 17 residues. CDR3 sequence reads: CASSLAPPGPRPYEQYF. CDR3 bases: TGCGCCAGCAGCTTGGCTCCGCCGGGACCGAGACCCTACGAGCAGTACTTC.

This clone has a handful of counts. V is TRBV5-6 and J is TRBJ2-1, with 13 bases aligning to TRBD2. From germline, CDR1 is SGHDT and CDR2 YYEEEE. V was pared by 4 bases and J by 6 bases, with 4 bases of the junction left unmatched. The CDR3 has 15 residues. The CDR3 coding sequence is TGTGCCAGCAGCAAAGGACTAGCGGGAGTCAATGAGCAGTTCTTC. As protein: CASSKGLAGVNEQFF.

The genes are TRBV11-2 and TRBJ2-3, with D hard to call. CDR1 is SGHAT and CDR2 is FQNNGV in the germline V gene. CDR3 length: 16 residues. Trimming pared 3 bases from V and 2 bases from J, leaving 15 bases between. The CDR3 DNA sequence: TGTGCCAGCAGCTTCATTAAGGAGCGCCTCACAGATACGCAGTATTTT. It translates to CASSFIKERLTDTQYF.

The genes are TRBV7-3 and TRBJ2-5, with a weak D call TRBD2 (6 bases). V shed 2 bases and J shed 5 bases, with 12 bases lying between them. The CDR3 runs 14 residues. The germline gives CDR1 SGHTA, CDR2 FQGTGA. The CDR3 reads CASSLDRTMETQYF. CDR3 DNA sequence: TGTGCCAGCAGCTTAGATAGGACTATGGAGACCCAGTACTTC.

The chain carries TRBV29-1 and TRBJ2-7; TRBD1 matches at 8 bases. The CDR3 totals 15 residues. Per germline, CDR1 SQVTM and CDR2 ANQGSEA. V was pared by 6 bases and J by 3 bases, with 13 bases of the junction left unmatched. In DNA form, the CDR3 reads TGCAGCGTCGGGGGAAGCAGGGGGCCGGACTACGAGCAGTACTTC. It is translated as CSVGGSRGPDYEQYF.

The chain has TRBV30 and TRBJ2-3, with D hard to call. This CDR3 comprises 15 residues. V lost 1 base, J lost 4 bases, and 15 bases lay in between. CDR1 and CDR2 from the germline V gene are GTSNPN and SVGIG (reference sequence). CDR3 DNA: TGTGCCTGGAGTGGCGAAGCGCCCCCCCCAGATACGCAGTATTTT. Amino acid sequence: CAWSGEAPPPDTQYF. The variable domain in full, completed from reference TRBV30 and TRBJ2-3, reads SQTIHQWPATLVQPVGSPLSLECTVEGTSNPNLYWYRQAAGRGLQLLFYSVGIGQISSEVPQNLSASRPQDRQFILSSKKLLLSDSGFYLCAWSGEAPPPDTQYFGPGTRLTVL.